This passage covers 13 T cell receptor beta chains from one sample sequenced in a study of molecular identifiers for immune sequencing clone quantification. In TCRdb, the PCR reads were re-called with MiXCR into one record per CDR3 protein. The sample records some 680,000 distinct CDR3 sequences, roughly 27% being singletons. The sample was naive CD8+ T cells from blood, with Jurkat cell RNA spiked in. Stated subset: FACS-sorted CD8+CD4-CCR7+CD45RA+ naive T cells. The receptors come from a human donor in good health. Some libraries in this study had Jurkat cell RNA spiked in.

The DNA of the CDR3 is TGTGCCAGCAGCCACGTCATCCGGATGACTAGCGGGAGCGGATACACAGATACGCAGTATTTT. Translation gives CASSHVIRMTSGSGYTDTQYF. The chain recombines TRBV14 with TRBJ2-3; 12 positions match TRBD2. J lost 2 bases, V lost 3 bases, and 18 bases had no gene match. Looked up from germline, CDR1 is SGHDN and CDR2 is FVKESK. The CDR3 totals 21 residues. Filled out from reference TRBV14 and TRBJ2-3, the complete variable domain reads EAGVTQFPSHSVIEKGQTVTLRCDPISGHDNLYWYRRVMGKEIKFLLHFVKESKQDESGMPNNRFLAERTGGTYSTLKVQPAELEDSGVYFCASSHVIRMTSGSGYTDTQYFGPGTRLTVL.

A note on this clonotype: A much larger clone differs from this one at a single base, so this may be a read error. The chain joins TRBV28 to TRBJ2-5; D gene unclear. The CDR3 extends over 13 amino acids. The V gene's germline CDR1 is MDHEN and CDR2 SYDVKM. Trimming cost V 2 bases and J 4 bases, with 8 bases left between them. The CDR3 sequence is CASSLRHLETQYF. The DNA for the CDR3 is TGTGCCAGCAGTTTAAGGCACCTAGAGACCCAGTACTTC.

Regarding this clonotype: A much larger clone differs by one base, so this may be a read error. The rearrangement links TRBV5-6 to TRBJ1-5; 7 bases map to TRBD1. Germline V gene data show CDR1 as SGHDT and CDR2 as YYEEEE. The CDR3 spans 16 residues. The junction had 15 bases not matched to a gene; V was cut back by 5 bases and J by 7 bases. DNA for the CDR3: TGTGCCAGCAGTAGGGTATCGGACAGGAGTAACCAGCCCCAGCATTTT. Translated: CASSRVSDRSNQPQHF. The full variable domain, its missing parts supplied by reference TRBV5-6 and TRBJ1-5, is DAGVTQSPTHLIKTRGQQVTLRCSPKSGHDTVSWYQQALGQGPQFIFQYYEEEERQRGNFPDRFSGHQFPNYSSELNVNALLLGDSALYLCASSRVSDRSNQPQHFGDGTRLSIL.

In regard to this clonotype: The junction does not match germline at one end; this may be a read error. The chain has TRBV27 and TRBJ2-1; TRBD2 matches 10 bases. The CDR3 is 14 residues long. Germline-derived CDR1 and CDR2 are MNHEY and SMNVEV (reference sequence). The CDR3 region has the DNA TGTGCCAGCAGGCCGGGACTAGCGATTAATGAGCAGTCCTTC. This gives the protein CASRPGLAINEQSF.

A note on this clonotype: It may be a read error: a sequence one base away is much more abundant. The chain recombines TRBV5-8 with TRBJ2-7; maybe TRBD1 (5 bases). CDR3 length: 13 residues. Germline V gene lookup returns CDR1 SGHTS and CDR2 YDEGEE. DNA of the CDR3: TGCGCCAGCAGGGAAGTTAGCTCCTACGAGCGGTACTTC. Its protein is CASREVSSYERYF. Full variable domain (remainder filled in from reference TRBV5-8 and TRBJ2-7): EAGVTQSPTHLIKTRGQQATLRCSPISGHTSVYWYQQALGLGLQFLLWYDEGEERNRGNFPPRFSGRQFPNYSSELNVNALELEDSALYLCASREVSSYERYFGPGTRLTVT.

The chain employs TRBV6-2 or TRBV6-3 and TRBJ1-2; 11 bases agree with TRBD1. The trim removed 6 bases at V and 4 bases at J, leaving 4 bases unmatched. CDR1 is MNHEY, CDR2 SVGEGT, per germline. The CDR3 covers 14 residues. The DNA for the CDR3 is TGTGCCAGCAGCAACGGACAGGGGGCCTATGGCTACACCTTC. Protein sequence: CASSNGQGAYGYTF.

The genes are TRBV7-6 and TRBJ2-7; 8 positions match TRBD2. Germline CDR1 and CDR2: SGHVS and FNYEAQ. The CDR3 is 14 residues long. V was pared by 5 bases and J by 7 bases, with 10 bases of the junction left unmatched. The DNA for the CDR3 is TGTGCCAGCAGCCAACTAGCGGCGGGTCAGGAGCAGTACTTC. It is translated as CASSQLAAGQEQYF.

Of note for this clonotype: A much larger clone lies one base from this, so it may be a read error. This chain links TRBV6-5 with TRBJ2-2, with TRBD2 identical over 7 bases. Germline V gives CDR1 MNHEY, CDR2 SVGAGI. CDR3 size: 14 residues. The CDR3 is CASSYVAGAGEPFF. The CDR3 nucleotides read TGTGCCAGCAGTTACGTAGCGGGTGCCGGGGAGCCGTTTTTT.

This clonotype was picked up many times. The genes are TRBV20-1 and TRBJ2-7, with D maybe TRBD2 (6 bases). This CDR3 comprises 14 residues. V was pared by 4 bases and J by 1 base, with 14 bases between. Germline loops: CDR1 DFQATT, CDR2 SNEGSKA (reference sequence). CDR3 region: CSATGGVRSYEQYF. The CDR3 DNA reads TGCAGTGCTACCGGGGGAGTTAGGTCCTACGAGCAGTACTTC.

Details on this clonotype: At one boundary the junction diverges from the germline segment, which might be a read error. V and J are TRBV5-8 and TRBJ2-7; D tentatively reads TRBD1 or TRBD2 (5 bases each). Germline V gives CDR1 SGHTS, CDR2 YDEGEE. The CDR3 consists of 15 residues. CDR3 bases: TGTGCCAGCAGCTTGGCCCCTTCGGGGCAGGTCAAGCCTGACTTC. This sequence encodes CASSLAPSGQVKPDF.

The chain combines TRBV28 with TRBJ2-7; the D gene is possibly TRBD2 (5 bases). The germline CDR1 and CDR2 sequences are MDHEN and SYDVKM. V was cut by 4 bases and J by 4 bases, with 20 bases left in between. The CDR3 covers 16 residues. CDR3 loop: CASSSPPGKLPYEQYF. In nucleotides, the CDR3 is TGTGCCAGCAGTTCCCCCCCCGGGAAACTCCCATACGAGCAGTACTTC.

There are a few counts of this clonotype. The J gene is TRBJ2-1, the V gene TRBV12-3 or TRBV12-4; no clear D gene. Deletions cut 0 bases from V and 10 bases from J, with 10 bases between. The CDR3 is made up of 13 amino acids. CDR3 sequence: CASSLAQSWEQFF. DNA of the CDR3: TGTGCCAGCAGTTTAGCCCAGTCATGGGAGCAGTTCTTC.

Comment on this clonotype: At one boundary the junction diverges from the germline segment, which might be a read error. The chain is built from TRBV14 and TRBJ2-7; D is uncertain. The CDR3 consists of 15 residues. The germline V gene has CDR1 SGHDN and CDR2 FVKESK. The CDR3 DNA is TGTGCCAGCAACCAAAAAAGCAAGAGTAAGTACAAGCAGTACTTC. Translating it yields CASNQKSKSKYKQYF. Together with reference TRBV14 and TRBJ2-7, the CDR3 gives the full variable domain: EAGVTQFPSHSVIEKGQTVTLRCDPISGHDNLYWYRRVMGKEIKFLLHFVKESKQDESGMPNNRFLAERTGGTYSTLKVQPAELEDSGVYFCASNQKSKSKYKQYFGPGTRLTVT.